This T cell receptor (beta chain) was identified during a study of T cells in Graves' hyperthyroidism and ophthalmopathy (dated by TCRdb to about 2019). Broadly, across the study: Peripheral blood was collected at initial diagnosis, before any treatment. To identify distinguishing TCR V-J signatures, a discovery cohort of around 100 patients was used, comprising 43 with Graves' ophthalmopathy and some 60 with stable Graves' hyperthyroidism. An independent validation cohort of some 18 hyperthyroidism patients and over 15 patients who later progressed to ophthalmopathy tested prospective prediction of ophthalmopathy. The 90 to 100 discovery patients were randomly divided into training and test sets at a 7:3 ratio. In about 6 Graves' hyperthyroidism patients, the study also compared T-cell repertoires from thyroid tissue with T-cell repertoires from blood. After sampling, hyperthyroidism patients received methimazole starting at 30 mg daily, and ophthalmopathy patients received high-dose intravenous methylprednisolone. According to the paper, TCR Vbeta CDR3 sequencing was carried out on over 130 peripheral blood samples, which came from under 50 ophthalmopathy, about 75 hyperthyroidism and some 17 progressor patients. Results and caveats for the whole study, not just this receptor: Most expanded thyroid clonotypes (frequency above 0.001) were also detected in blood, suggesting blood repertoires may reflect thyroid immune responses. A model built on a 13 V-J signature distinguished ophthalmopathy from stable hyperthyroidism, reaching 85% to 90% sensitivity and 81.08% specificity in cross-validation and 80%/75% in testing. In validation, the model predicted progression to ophthalmopathy with over 65% sensitivity and roughly 72% specificity, a median of about 6.7 months before onset. No statistical method was used to fix the sample size in advance, and group allocation was not hidden from the investigators.

A patient counted as having stable Graves' hyperthyroidism if no progression to ophthalmopathy occurred over 18 months of follow-up. Hyperthyroidism patients were newly diagnosed, had a disease duration of under 2 months, and were aged 18 to 65 years. Any patient with an uncontrolled infection, another autoimmune disease, pregnancy or lactation was excluded. Diagnoses were based on clinical symptoms, serum thyroxine and TRAb, thyroid ultrasound and orbital computed tomography. PBMCs were separated from approximately 9.9 ml of fresh peripheral blood using Ficoll-Paque density gradient centrifugation. Total RNA was extracted using Trizol reagent, and RNA quality was assessed on an Agilent 2100 Bioanalyzer. This clonotype was observed at least ten times. There is no known antigen for this receptor. Base qualities are missing; no much larger clone stands one base away. V is cut by 6 bases and J by 7 bases, and the space between the germline ends is 13 bases. Including the terminal cysteine and phenylalanine, the CDR3 comprises 13 residues. Only the CDR3 part of the read is kept: 39 bases, read in frame from the first base. According to the germline V gene, CDR1 reads MNHNS and CDR2 reads SASEGT.

The TCR beta CDR3 regions were amplified from the RNA transcripts. A first-round RT-PCR of the TCR CDR3 used the HTBI primer set with the Qiagen OneStep RT-PCR kit. The libraries were constructed in a second round of multiplex PCR and then size-selected and purified. Sequencing of the libraries was done on an Illumina HiSeq2000 using paired-end 100 bp reads. Processing in the source paper ran as follows. SOAPnuke was used to process the raw data, with reads discarded if the reads contained adapters or uncalled bases, had a mean Phred below 15, or lacked an exact constant-primer or identifier match. High-quality paired reads were merged using COPE v1.2.5, and each unique nucleotide sequence was defined as a clonotype. Clonotypes were aligned to IMGT TRBV, TRBD and TRBJ reference segments using MiTCR v1.1. Analysis was restricted to V-J combinations with a frequency above 0.0001, which covered 99.2% of repertoires. A TCS score was defined as the ratio of F50 (clonal expansion) to E x V (chaos), with BLOSUM62-based TCRdist applied between CDR3 peptides within each V-J. Welch's t-statistics and random forest reduced roughly 540 V-J features to 10 to 15, which were used in a naive Bayes classifier (R e1071). TCRdb handled the public reads itself, with Q25 trimming in fastp and clone calling in MiXCR, and kept productive beta chains. Each entry merges the rows of one CDR3 protein and shows their most common DNA and genes. The V and J calls, along with clone size, are taken from TCRdb and not from the paper's own processing. This sample is represented by about 290,000 distinct CDR3 sequences; roughly 17% of them were singletons. The ten biggest clones cover 33% of the sample.

Material: blood. The rearranged segments are TRBV6-1 and TRBJ2-1, with the D gene call left open. The clonotype originates from a man aged 30-40 years with Graves' hyperthyroidism. The nucleotide sequence is given as TGTGCCAGCAGGGAGATGCGTGATAATGAGCAGTTCTTC. Its protein product is CASREMRDNEQFF.